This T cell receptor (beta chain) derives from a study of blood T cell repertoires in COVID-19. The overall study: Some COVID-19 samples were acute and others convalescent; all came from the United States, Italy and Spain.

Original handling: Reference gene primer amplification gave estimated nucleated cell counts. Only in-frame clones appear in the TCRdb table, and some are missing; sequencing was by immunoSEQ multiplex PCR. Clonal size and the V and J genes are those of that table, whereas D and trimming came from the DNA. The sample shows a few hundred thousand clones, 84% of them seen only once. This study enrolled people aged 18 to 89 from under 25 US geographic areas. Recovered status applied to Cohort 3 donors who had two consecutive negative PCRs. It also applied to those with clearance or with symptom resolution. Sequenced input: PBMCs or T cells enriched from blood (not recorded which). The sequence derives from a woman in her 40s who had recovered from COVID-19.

The CDR3 loop reads CASSISGANEKLFF. CDR3 coding DNA: TGTGCCAGTAGTATTTCAGGGGCTAATGAAAAACTGTTTTTT. The chain uses TRBV19 and TRBJ1-4, with D tentatively TRBD1 (6 bases). CDR3 size: 14 residues. Germline lookup yields CDR1 LNHDA and CDR2 SQIVND (reference sequence). Between the trimmed V and J ends, which lost 3 bases and 3 bases, there was a span of 8 bases.